Listed here are 25 T cell receptor beta chains from one sample, sequenced in a study of cytomegalovirus exposure and HLA in healthy donors. PCR used 60 Vbeta primers and 13 Jbeta primers. The method was immunoSEQ multiplex PCR; TCRdb's version includes in-frame clones alone and lacks a portion of them. The sample has more than 70,000 clones, around four fifths seen once. The specimen was PBMCs. The receptors here all came from a boy between 10 and 17 years old in good health and CMV-seronegative.

The rearrangement links TRBV4-3 to TRBJ2-7, with D hard to call. Germline V gene sequence: CDR1 LGHNA, CDR2 YSLEER. Trimming shortened V by 1 base and J by 0 bases, and 7 bases separated the two germline ends. The CDR3 extends over 14 amino acids. Here the CDR3 DNA reads TGCGCCAGCAGCCAAGCGGTACGCTCCTACGAGCAGTACTTC. Translation: CASSQAVRSYEQYF.

This clone occurred a few times. This chain uses TRBV6-1 with TRBJ1-1; unclear D gene. Trimming pared 7 bases from V and 1 base from J, leaving 10 bases between. Per the germline V gene, CDR1 is MNHNS and CDR2 is SASEGT. The CDR3 has 13 residues. CDR3 nucleotide sequence: TGTGCCAGCAAATCGCCAGAGAACACTGAAGCTTTCTTT. The encoded protein is CASKSPENTEAFF.

This clone was recorded a few times. This sequence joins TRBV5-1 and TRBJ1-1, with 8 bases matching TRBD1. Trimming removed 5 bases from V and 5 bases from J; junction bases left unmatched: 8. CDR3 length equals 14 residues. The germline V gene encodes CDR1 SGHRS and CDR2 YFSETQ. CDR3: CASRSGTGGTEAFF. The CDR3 DNA sequence: TGCGCCAGCAGGTCAGGGACAGGCGGGACTGAAGCTTTCTTT.

The chain is built from TRBV7-2 and TRBJ2-7, with D possibly matching TRBD2 (5 bases). The CDR3 extends over 14 amino acids. V was cut by 3 bases and J by 0 bases, with 9 bases left in between. Germline assignment: CDR1 SGHTA and CDR2 FQGNSA. The CDR3 bases are TGTGCCAGCAGCTTTAGCGCTAGCTCCTACGAGCAGTACTTC. Protein product: CASSFSASSYEQYF.

J is TRBJ1-5 and V is TRBV2; 9 bases match TRBD1. The V and J ends lost 8 bases and 6 bases, in that order; junction bases with no gene match: 5. Looked up from germline, CDR1 is SNHLY and CDR2 is FYNNEI. The CDR3 runs 13 residues. Written as DNA, the CDR3 is TGTGCCAGCGGAAACAGGGGGCTTCAGCCCCAGCATTTT. It translates to CASGNRGLQPQHF. Using reference TRBV2 and TRBJ1-5 for the parts outside the CDR3, the full variable domain is EPEVTQTPSHQVTQMGQEVILRCVPISNHLYFYWYRQILGQKVEFLVSFYNNEISEKSEIFDDQFSVERPDGSNFTLKIRSTKLEDSAMYFCASGNRGLQPQHFGDGTRLSIL.

This chain connects TRBV7-2 to TRBJ1-1; 8 bases are a match to TRBD1. The CDR3 has 15 amino acids. After removal of 0 bases from V and 4 bases from J, the junction contained 4 bases not matched to a gene. Germline V lookup: CDR1 SGHTA, CDR2 FQGNSA. CDR3 loop: CASSLAFTGGTEAFF. The DNA of the CDR3 is TGTGCCAGCAGCTTAGCCTTCACAGGGGGCACTGAAGCTTTCTTT.

V gene TRBV29-1 combines with J gene TRBJ2-7; 9 bases agree with TRBD1. The CDR3 length is 15 residues. Germline assignment: CDR1 SQVTM and CDR2 ANQGSEA. V was pared by 0 bases and J by 5 bases, with 8 bases of the junction left unmatched. Here the CDR3 reads CSVEEEGQGYHEQYF. The CDR3 bases are TGCAGCGTTGAAGAGGAAGGACAGGGGTACCACGAGCAGTACTTC.

The chain is built from TRBV18 and TRBJ2-7; 7 positions agree with TRBD1. Germline lookup yields CDR1 KGHSH and CDR2 LQKENI. Trimming at V came to 6 bases and at J to 1 base, leaving 6 bases not matched to a gene. The CDR3 spans 14 residues. CDR3 amino acids: CASSGTGQSYEQYF. CDR3 DNA: TGTGCCAGCTCGGGAACGGGACAGTCCTACGAGCAGTACTTC.

The chain recombines TRBV29-1 with TRBJ1-2; 7 nucleotides match TRBD1. Germline values: CDR1 SQVTM, CDR2 ANQGSEA. The CDR3 is 14 residues long. V was pared by 3 bases and J by 7 bases, with 11 bases of the junction left unmatched. CDR3 sequence: CSVDLPTGLTGYTF. Written as DNA, the CDR3 is TGCAGCGTTGACCTTCCGACAGGGCTAACTGGCTACACCTTC.

The chain carries TRBV4-1 and TRBJ2-3; possible D gene TRBD2, 6 bases. CDR3 length equals 13 residues. CDR1 and CDR2 from the germline V gene are MGHRA and YSYEKL. Trimming took 4 bases from V and 11 from J, leaving 16 bases between them. CDR3 sequence: CASSPWEEEKQYF. CDR3 coding DNA: TGCGCCAGCAGCCCCTGGGAGGAAGAAAAGCAGTATTTT.

V is TRBV9 and J is TRBJ1-2; D might be TRBD1 (5 bases). V was shortened by 4 bases and J by 8 bases, with 27 bases between the two germline ends. CDR1 and CDR2 from the germline V gene are SGDLS and YYNGEE. This CDR3 region has 17 residues. Here the CDR3 reads CASSLGGDRPAGGGYTF. Here the CDR3 DNA reads TGTGCCAGCAGCCTGGGGGGGGACCGACCCGCCGGGGGAGGCTACACCTTC.

The genes are TRBV30 and TRBJ1-5, with 9 bases lining up with TRBD1. The CDR3 runs 16 residues. CDR1 and CDR2 (germline): GTSNPN, SVGIG (reference sequence). With V trimmed by 3 bases and J by 6 bases, 12 bases remained unmatched. The CDR3 reads CAWRLKQGASGQPQHF. DNA of the CDR3: TGTGCCTGGAGGCTAAAACAGGGGGCCTCCGGTCAGCCCCAGCATTTT.

The chain has TRBV27 and TRBJ2-3; 7 bases map to TRBD2. The CDR3 extends over 14 amino acids. The germline V gene has CDR1 MNHEY and CDR2 SMNVEV (reference sequence). V lost 10 bases and J lost 4; bases outside the gene matches: 11. CDR3 sequence: CAISAGPASDTQYF. In DNA, the CDR3 is TGTGCCATATCAGCGGGACCCGCCTCAGATACGCAGTATTTT.

The chain employs TRBV7-9 and TRBJ2-7; D is perhaps TRBD1 (6 bases). V gave up 3 bases and J gave up 5 bases, with 14 bases separating them. The CDR3 is 14 amino acids. Germline-derived CDR1 and CDR2 are SEHNR and FQNEAQ (reference sequence). CDR3 region: CASSLINRVDEQYF. The DNA for the CDR3 is TGTGCCAGCAGCTTGATTAACAGGGTTGACGAGCAGTACTTC.

This sequence joins TRBV7-2 and TRBJ2-5; 16 nucleotides line up with TRBD2. The CDR3 has 18 amino acids. Germline CDR1 is SGHTA and CDR2 is FQGNSA. Trimming removed 5 bases from V and 5 bases from J; junction bases left unmatched: 11. The DNA of the CDR3 is TGTGCCAGCAGCCCGCCGGGACTAGCGGGGGGGCGGATGGAGACCCAGTACTTC. Residues: CASSPPGLAGGRMETQYF.

This clone has just a few counts. This chain links TRBV6-5 with TRBJ1-1; 7 bases agree with TRBD1. Germline trimming cut 6 bases from V and 10 bases from J; bases unmatched to any gene: 14. Germline CDR1 is MNHEY and CDR2 is SVGAGI. The CDR3 spans 14 residues. CDR3 in DNA: TGTGCCAGCAGGAAACCCCAGGGGGGCGCCGGAGCTTTCTTT. Residues: CASRKPQGGAGAFF.

This clone was counted once. V usage is TRBV7-9 and J usage is TRBJ2-2, with TRBD1 as a possible D gene (6 bases). This CDR3 is 16 amino acids long. Trimming shortened V by 5 bases and J by 3 bases, and 16 bases separated the two germline ends. The V gene's germline CDR1 is SEHNR and CDR2 FQNEAQ (reference sequence). CDR3 bases: TGTGCCAGCAGCCCCTTACAGGGCGCCGACACCGGGGAGCTGTTTTTT. This translates into CASSPLQGADTGELFF.

This rearrangement joins TRBV29-1 to TRBJ2-5; unclear D gene. The tail of the sequence fits TRBJ2-7 better, so the J call may be wrong. This CDR3 region has 15 residues. Germline values: CDR1 SQVTM, CDR2 ANQGSEA. In nucleotides, the CDR3 is TGCAGCGTTGAAGATCCCCGAGGTTACTCCTACGAGCAGTACTTC. Translation gives CSVEDPRGYSYEQYF.

The chain couples TRBV5-1 to TRBJ1-2, with TRBD1 as a possible D gene (6 bases). Germline V CDR1 and CDR2: SGHRS, YFSETQ. CDR3 length equals 14 residues. V lost 4 bases to trimming and J lost 5 bases, with 15 bases between them. The CDR3 protein is CASSSIQGNYGYTF. CDR3 DNA: TGCGCCAGCAGCAGCATACAGGGAAATTATGGCTACACCTTC. The full variable domain, with the rest looked up from reference TRBV5-1 and TRBJ1-2, is KAGVTQTPRYLIKTRGQQVTLSCSPISGHRSVSWYQQTPGQGLQFLFEYFSETQRNKGNFPGRFSGRQFSNSRSEMNVSTLELGDSALYLCASSSIQGNYGYTFGSGTRLTVV.

The rearrangement uses TRBV6-4 and TRBJ2-7; D remains unclear. The V end was cut by 0 bases, the J end by 5 bases, with 17 bases between. The length of the CDR3 is 16 residues. CDR1 and CDR2 from the germline V gene are MRHNA and SNTAGT. The CDR3 coding sequence is TGTGCCAGCAGTGACTCAGAGTCAGCGAACTTGGACGAGCAGTACTTC. Residues: CASSDSESANLDEQYF.

In the case of this clone: One end of the junction is discordant with germline, which a read error may explain. The chain links TRBV5-6 to TRBJ1-1; D is perhaps TRBD1 (5 bases). The CDR3 sequence is 12 residues long. Per the germline V gene, CDR1 is SGHDT and CDR2 is YYEEEE. The CDR3 loop reads CASSAGNAEAFF. CDR3 DNA: TGTGCCAGCAGCGCAGGGAACGCTGAAGCTTTCTTT. Drawing the rest from reference TRBV5-6 and TRBJ1-1, the complete variable domain is DAGVTQSPTHLIKTRGQQVTLRCSPKSGHDTVSWYQQALGQGPQFIFQYYEEEERQRGNFPDRFSGHQFPNYSSELNVNALLLGDSALYLCASSAGNAEAFFGQGTRLTVV.

This clone was seen once. The V call is TRBV7-2, the J call TRBJ2-7; a possible D gene is TRBD2 (5 bases). Germline loops: CDR1 SGHTA, CDR2 FQGNSA. The CDR3 loop spans 15 amino acids. V gave up 5 bases and J gave up 0 bases, with 14 bases separating them. The CDR3 nucleotides read TGTGCCAGCAGCCCTCCGGGATTCCGCTCCTACGAGCAGTACTTC. Translation gives CASSPPGFRSYEQYF. Together with reference TRBV7-2 and TRBJ2-7, the CDR3 gives the full variable domain: GAGVSQSPSNKVTEKGKDVELRCDPISGHTALYWYRQSLGQGLEFLIYFQGNSAPDKSGLPSDRFSAERTGGSVSTLTIQRTQQEDSAVYLCASSPPGFRSYEQYFGPGTRLTVT.

The V gene is TRBV9, the J gene TRBJ2-3, with 9 bases lining up with TRBD2. V lost 4 bases and J lost 4; bases outside the gene matches: 7. Germline V gives CDR1 SGDLS, CDR2 YYNGEE. The CDR3 length is 15 residues. CDR3: CASSPSSGESDTQYF. For the CDR3, the DNA is TGTGCCAGCAGCCCCTCTAGCGGGGAGTCAGATACGCAGTATTTT.

The rearrangement uses TRBV5-6 and TRBJ2-7, with D possibly TRBD2 on 6 matching bases. CDR1 SGHDT and CDR2 YYEEEE come from the germline V gene. This CDR3 contains 13 residues. The V and J ends lost 0 bases and 4 bases respectively, with 8 bases between them. CDR3 DNA: TGTGCCAGCAGCTTGGTGGGGGGATACGAGCAGTACTTC. Translation gives CASSLVGGYEQYF.

This chain connects TRBV4-3 to TRBJ2-2, with unresolved D. In germline, CDR1 is LGHNA, CDR2 YSLEER. V lost 4 bases and J 3 bases, leaving 3 bases between the germline ends. The CDR3 loop spans 12 amino acids. CDR3 residues: CASSPDTGELFF. The CDR3 nucleotides are TGCGCCAGCAGCCCAGACACCGGGGAGCTGTTTTTT.